Below are 20 T cell receptor beta chains sequenced from a single sample in a study of CD8+ T cells in alopecia areata. Extracted RNA was reverse transcribed into cDNA, the sequencing template. Profiled with immunoSEQ multiplex PCR; TCRdb holds only in-frame clones, not every one. The sample lists roughly 76,000 clones; 29% were seen once. Stated treatment: oral pan-JAK inhibitor, 5-10 mg twice daily. The material sequenced was CD8+ T cells sorted from blood, taken at week 4, from a patient treated with tofacitinib. These receptors originate from a human donor with alopecia areata.

The V and J genes are TRBV2 and TRBJ1-2; no clear D. Deletions cut 3 bases from V and 11 bases from J, with 10 bases between. This CDR3 region has 11 residues. The V gene's germline CDR1 is SNHLY and CDR2 FYNNEI. The CDR3 coding sequence is TGTGCCAGCAGTGAGAACGGCCCTTACACCTTC. It encodes CASSENGPYTF.

In this sample, this clone turned up once. The chain carries TRBV13 and TRBJ2-5; TRBD2 aligns across 12 bases. Losses at the gene ends were 5 bases for V and 5 bases for J; bases not matched to a gene: 6. Germline lookup yields CDR1 PRHDT and CDR2 FYEKMQ (reference sequence). The CDR3 is made up of 15 amino acids. CDR3 amino acids: CASSPGTSGYETQYF. DNA for the CDR3: TGTGCCAGCAGCCCCGGGACTAGCGGGTATGAGACCCAGTACTTC.

Notes on this clone: An end of the junction does not agree with germline; a read error may underlie this. The V gene is TRBV4-1, the J gene TRBJ2-7; no reliable D call. The CDR3 totals 13 residues. Germline V gives CDR1 MGHRA, CDR2 YSYEKL. The DNA for the CDR3 is TGCGCCGGCAGCCAAGGACCAGCCTACGAGCAGTACTTC. Its protein product is CAGSQGPAYEQYF.

The chain employs TRBV7-9 and TRBJ2-5; tentative D call: TRBD2 (5 bases). This CDR3 is 14 amino acids long. V was trimmed by 5 bases and J by 1 base, leaving 11 bases between them. Germline V gives CDR1 SEHNR, CDR2 FQNEAQ (reference sequence). The CDR3 reads CASSDTRFQETQYF. As DNA, the CDR3 is TGTGCCAGCAGCGATACTAGATTCCAAGAGACCCAGTACTTC.

This clone was seen a few times. CDR3 sequence reads: CAWSGLGYEQYF. As DNA, the CDR3 is TGTGCCTGGAGTGGGTTAGGCTACGAGCAGTACTTC. The rearrangement uses TRBV30 and TRBJ2-7, with no clear D. The CDR3 contains 12 residues. Looked up from germline, CDR1 is GTSNPN and CDR2 is SVGIG (reference sequence). V lost 1 base and J lost 3, with 7 bases in between.

The chain carries TRBV25-1 and TRBJ2-2, with D perhaps given as TRBD1 or TRBD2 (5 bases each). Trimming took 3 bases from V and 6 from J, leaving 5 bases between them. This CDR3 has 12 residues. The germline gives CDR1 MGHDK, CDR2 SYGVNS. The CDR3 DNA is TGTGCCAGCAGTGAGGGGGCCGGGGAGCTGTTTTTT. It is translated as CASSEGAGELFF.

The chain employs TRBV30 and TRBJ1-2; 8 bases agree with TRBD1. Germline CDR1 GTSNPN, CDR2 SVGIG (reference sequence). This CDR3 is built from 13 residues. J lost 7 bases, V lost 2 bases, and 6 bases had no gene match. CDR3: CAWSQYRGFGYTF. The CDR3 DNA reads as TGTGCCTGGAGTCAATACAGGGGGTTTGGCTACACCTTC.

This clone was seen a handful of times. J is TRBJ2-5 and V is TRBV25-1, with D uncertain. The CDR3 totals 12 residues. Deletions cut 6 bases from V and 3 bases from J, with 8 bases between. Per the germline V gene, CDR1 is MGHDK and CDR2 is SYGVNS. The CDR3 sequence: CASRTFEETQYF. The CDR3 DNA is TGTGCCAGCAGGACCTTTGAAGAGACCCAGTACTTC.

In this sample, this clone turned up a few times. V usage is TRBV29-1 and J usage is TRBJ1-2, with no clear D. Germline V lookup: CDR1 SQVTM, CDR2 ANQGSEA. The CDR3 consists of 11 residues. V was clipped by 4 bases and J by 8 bases, with 11 bases between them. CDR3 amino acids: CSVVGQNGYTF. DNA for the CDR3: TGCAGCGTTGTAGGGCAGAACGGCTACACCTTC.

This chain uses TRBV15 with TRBJ2-5; possible D gene TRBD2, 5 bases. This CDR3 contains 15 residues. CDR1 and CDR2 from the germline V gene are LNHNV and YYDKDF (reference sequence). The ends were cut back, 1 base at V and 1 base at J, with 10 bases in the middle. The CDR3 DNA reads TGTGCCACCAGCAGAGGAGCCGGGATCCAAGAGACCCAGTACTTC. It is translated as CATSRGAGIQETQYF.

Only a few counts were recorded for this clone. The rearrangement uses TRBV9 and TRBJ1-5; D might be TRBD1 (6 bases). V lost 4 bases and J 4 bases, leaving 12 bases between the germline ends. Looked up from germline, CDR1 is SGDLS and CDR2 is YYNGEE. The CDR3 has 14 residues. The CDR3 coding sequence is TGTGCCAGCAGCCGGACAGTCGGTAATCAGCCCCAGCATTTT. It translates to CASSRTVGNQPQHF. Combining the CDR3 with reference TRBV9 and TRBJ1-5 gives the whole variable domain DSGVTQTPKHLITATGQRVTLRCSPRSGDLSVYWYQQSLDQGLQFLIQYYNGEERAKGNILERFSAQQFPDLHSELNLSSLELGDSALYFCASSRTVGNQPQHFGDGTRLSIL.

This clone was counted only a few times. V and J are TRBV7-8 and TRBJ2-5, with D perhaps TRBD1 (5 bases). V lost 8 bases and J lost 5, with 15 bases in between. This CDR3 has 13 residues. Germline V gene sequence: CDR1 SGHVS, CDR2 FQNEAQ. The chain's CDR3 is CASGLRVGETQYF. The CDR3 DNA follows: TGTGCCAGCGGGCTCAGGGTTGGGGAGACCCAGTACTTC.

The V gene is TRBV28, the J gene TRBJ1-4; D is uncertain. Trimming took off 6 bases at V and 7 bases at J, with 15 bases between the two ends. Germline V gene data show CDR1 as MDHEN and CDR2 as SYDVKM. The CDR3 is 14 residues long. The CDR3: CASSLDVVGEKLFF. The CDR3 DNA reads as TGTGCCAGCAGCCTTGACGTAGTGGGTGAAAAACTGTTTTTT.

This clone showed up just a few times. The chain is built from TRBV30 and TRBJ2-3; D call uncertain. Trimming removed 5 bases at V and 6 bases at J, with 15 bases between. This CDR3 comprises 13 residues. The V gene's germline CDR1 is GTSNPN and CDR2 SVGIG (reference sequence). The CDR3 DNA sequence: TGTGCCTGGTCGTGGGCCGAGTCTGATACGCAGTATTTT. It specifies CAWSWAESDTQYF.

This chain connects TRBV29-1 to TRBJ1-1; D not resolved. Between the trimmed V and J ends, which lost 7 bases and 4 bases, there was a span of 16 bases. Germline V gene sequence: CDR1 SQVTM, CDR2 ANQGSEA. This CDR3 contains 13 residues. The CDR3 spells CSAQTATGTEAFF. The CDR3 DNA reads TGCAGCGCTCAGACGGCGACGGGCACTGAAGCTTTCTTT.

The V gene is TRBV27, the J gene TRBJ2-2; 7 nucleotides align to TRBD1. J lost 4 bases, V lost 6 bases, and 5 bases had no gene match. The CDR3 sequence is 14 residues long. The germline V gene encodes CDR1 MNHEY and CDR2 SMNVEV (reference sequence). The CDR3 nucleotides are TGTGCCAGCAGATCCCACAGGGGCACCGGGGAGCTGTTTTTT. Translated: CASRSHRGTGELFF.

The CDR3 DNA reads TGTGCCTGGAAGGAGACTAGCGGGAAAGGCGAGCAGTACTTC. The encoded protein is CAWKETSGKGEQYF. V usage is TRBV30 and J usage is TRBJ2-7; 11 bases are a match to TRBD2. After removal of 4 bases from V and 6 bases from J, the junction contained 8 bases not matched to a gene. CDR1 is GTSNPN, CDR2 SVGIG, per germline (reference sequence). The CDR3 contains 14 residues.

V is TRBV4-1 and J is TRBJ2-1, with D possibly TRBD1 on 5 matching bases. The V gene lost 4 bases and the J gene lost 2 bases, with 15 bases spanning the gap. The CDR3 totals 16 residues. Germline CDR1 and CDR2: MGHRA and YSYEKL. The CDR3 DNA reads as TGCGCCAGCAGCCCCTCCGGGCAGGGCCCCTACAATGAGCAGTTCTTC. Amino acid sequence: CASSPSGQGPYNEQFF.

V gene TRBV9 combines with J gene TRBJ1-2, with 7 bases identical to TRBD1. CDR3 length: 18 amino acids. V lost 0 bases to trimming and J lost 0 bases; unmatched junction nucleotides: 11. The germline V gene has CDR1 SGDLS and CDR2 YYNGEE. CDR3 protein: CASSVAPDRLVANYGYTF. CDR3 DNA: TGTGCCAGCAGCGTAGCACCGGACAGGTTAGTAGCTAACTATGGCTACACCTTC.

The chain recombines TRBV5-4 with TRBJ2-1; D not resolved. The CDR3 contains 13 residues. V lost 2 bases, J lost 9 bases, and 12 bases lay in between. Germline CDR1 reads SGHNT; CDR2 reads YYREEE (reference sequence). CDR3 bases: TGTGCCAGCAGCTTTGGGGTCAGCAGTGAGCAGTTCTTC. Translated: CASSFGVSSEQFF.